This TCR beta chain was identified in a study of shared clonotypes between healthy human individuals (dated by TCRdb to the early 2020s). For the wider study: A couple of women and a few men aged 18 to 49 years were included in the cohort. For each donor, three plates each were used for CD4 naive and CD4 memory, two plates were used for CD8 naive, and one plate was used for CD8 memory. To estimate repertoire size and how much clonotypes are shared between individuals, the study performed deep sequencing of blood TCR repertoires from a few healthy adults. Libraries were prepared and TCR repertoires were sequenced by different laboratories using diverse techniques, in order to increase sequencing depth and limit assay-specific biases. Between about 0.8 and 9 billion PBMCs per donor were obtained by leukapheresis.

General conclusions and limits of the study: Because the study included a small number of donors, the genetic and exposure-history diversity represented was limited. Naive subsets generally had larger estimated clonotype richness than memory subsets. Even with the large sequencing depth, rarefaction of the sorted-subset datasets indicated that sequencing was incomplete. Only blood was sampled, and tissue TCR repertoires likely differ from those in blood. Pairwise subsampling led to the expectation that sequencing depth would affect the degree of clonotype sharing among donors. Higher generation probabilities were observed for clonotypes shared by all four sorted-subset donors than for non-shared clonotypes. Across a handful of donors, roughly 5.4% of naive CD4, 3% to 4% of naive CD8, 2% to 2.5% of memory CD4, and 0.4% to 0.45% of memory CD8 clonotypes were shared.

The donors were healthy, HIV-negative adults with no recently reported acute infections or vaccinations. All donors were Caucasian adults living in Nashville, Tennessee, USA. CD4+ T cells were enriched by magnetic negative selection; naive cells were then positively selected on CD45RA, and the negative fraction formed the memory subset. Blood was collected by leukapheresis, and PBMCs were isolated by Ficoll-Histopaque density gradient centrifugation and then cryopreserved in liquid nitrogen vapor phase. Purity and quantity of every magnetically sorted T cell population were checked by analytical flow cytometry. Genomic DNA was isolated from each sorted fraction and quantified by UV absorbance on a Nanodrop 2000c. Comments on this clone: The antigen it binds to is not known. Per-nucleotide qualities are absent, and no much larger clonotype sits a single base away.

Using the deep immunoSEQ assay, multiplex PCR amplified TCR CDR3 regions from genomic DNA. Genomic DNA extracted from each cell subset was distributed evenly over all wells of several immunoSEQ 96-well plates, and each plate served as one replicate. Each replicate PCR for sorted subsets received about 210 ng genomic DNA, equal to tens of thousands of T cell genomes. The purified libraries were quantified using a Qubit 3.0 fluorometer, sized with a Bioanalyzer 2100, and then quantified again using the KAPA Library Quantification kit. Every immunoSEQ 96-well plate was sequenced on a dedicated single-read 150-cycle Illumina NextSeq 550 flow cell. Turning to the authors' computational methods: Because the immunoSEQ output held only junctional sequences and lacked quality scores, the filtering could not match the filtering applied to full-length reads. To assign V/J genes and CDR3, sequences were annotated against IMGT germline references using PyIR, a Python wrapper for IgBLAST v1.9. Any read was removed if the V/J assignment was weak (E-value above 1e-6), the CDR3 was missing, or the read contained stop codons, out-of-frame junctions, or ambiguous translated residues. A V3J clonotype was defined by an identical inferred V gene, J gene, and CDR3 amino acid sequence. Percentage overlap between repertoires was calculated by dividing the number of shared unique clonotypes by the size of the smaller repertoire. RTK rarefaction, the Chao1 estimator, and Recon v2.1 estimates of unobserved clonotypes were used to assess repertoire richness. Generation probabilities for all TCRbeta clonotypes obtained by the gDNA method from several donors were computed using OLGA. TCRdb carries this immuneACCESS record with in-frame sequences only. Its versions omit some clonotypes, under half of them owing to an unresolved V gene in the studies checked, with the rest unexplained. V and J calls and clone size are copied from that table; D and trimming were computed from the DNA. This sample gives almost 750,000 clones in total; roughly 72% of them show up just once. Around 1.7% of the sample comes from the top ten.

The receptor was isolated from a woman aged 25 to 39 in good health. Material for sequencing was memory CD4+ T cells sorted from blood. The sample's cell subset or site label, in plain terms: CD45RA-negative fraction.

The bases read TGTGCCAGCAGCGCGGCCTCGGGGGCGCCCGGAAACACCATATATTTT. The translation is CASSAASGAPGNTIYF. The chain joins TRBV13 to TRBJ1-3; the D region possibly corresponds to TRBD1 (6 bases align). Via the germline V gene (reference sequence), CDR1 is PRHDT and CDR2 FYEKMQ. Spanning cysteine to phenylalanine, the CDR3 consists of 16 amino acids. The sequence is cut down to CDR3 DNA, 48 bases in frame from base 1. The germline ends are 18 bases apart after V is trimmed by 5 bases and J by 4 bases. The full variable domain, completed from the reference TRBV13 and TRBJ1-3 proteins outside the CDR3, reads AAGVIQSPRHLIKEKRETATLKCYPIPRHDTVYWYQQGPGQDPQFLISFYEKMQSDKGSIPDRFSAQQFSDYHSELNMSSLELGDSALYFCASSAASGAPGNTIYFGEGSWLTVV.